Listed below are T cell receptor beta chains from one sample, sequenced in a study of lymphopenia after photon versus proton radiotherapy. Data came from immunoSEQ multiplex PCR; TCRdb stores just in-frame clones and leaves some out. The sample yields more than 2,000 clones, roughly 79% seen once. The sample here was peripheral blood, taken from a patient treated with photon-based radiotherapy. These receptors came from a man older than 75 with cholangiocarcinoma. CDR3s include the opening cysteine and the closing phenylalanine or tryptophan. Fields, in order: J gene, clone size, V gene, CDR3 protein. Clone size is not always given. Where it is, it says once, few, many or a class for expanded clones.

>TRBJ2-6|.|TRBV7-1
CASSMEDPRTKSGQRPDF
>TRBJ1-2|.|TRBV7-3
CASSLGGQGYGYTF
>TRBJ2-2|.|TRBV18
CASSPWDRETGELFF
>TRBJ2-7|.|TRBV5-1
CASSLGQSYEQYF
>TRBJ1-6|.|TRBV5-1
CASSLSGTPLHF
>TRBJ1-2|.|TRBV19
CASSPLWQGDYGYTF
>TRBJ1-4|.|TRBV5-1
CASSFRGKGEEKLFF
>TRBJ2-1|.|TRBV2
CASSEPGQGENEQFF
>TRBJ2-7|.|TRBV6-6
CASSYSTGGYEQYF
>TRBJ1-2|.|TRBV18
CASSPPPGGGRSGYTF
>TRBJ2-2|.|TRBV7-2
CASSRSVFGSWSGELFF
>TRBJ1-2|once|TRBV30
CARTPTSRNYGYTF
>TRBJ2-7|.|TRBV20-1
CSAGTGDEQYF
>TRBJ2-2|.|TRBV7-6
CASSLRLAGAGELFF
>TRBJ1-1|.|TRBV10-3
CAISLDRLTEAFF
>TRBJ1-1|.|TRBV6-1
CASRLTGNTEAFF
>TRBJ2-3|.|TRBV6-5
CASTSGAFSDTQYF
>TRBJ2-3|few|TRBV11-2
CASSLDGQGMGPYDTQYF
>TRBJ2-1|.|TRBV27
CASRSSFAGGYNEQFF
>TRBJ2-1|.|TRBV9
CASSESGGLYNEQFF
>TRBJ2-1|.|TRBV5-1
CASSLSAGAPGEQFF
>TRBJ1-2|.|TRBV5-1
CASSWTGGRNYGYTF
>TRBJ1-4|.|TRBV5-5
CASSSSGDEKLFF
>TRBJ1-1|.|TRBV5-1
CASSLGRENTEAFF
>.|.|TRBV5-1
CASSRDISYEQYF
>TRBJ2-7|.|TRBV20-1
CSARDGYEQYF
>TRBJ1-4|.|TRBV12-5
CASGPPGLPNEKLFF
>TRBJ2-1|.|TRBV27
CASSLGARGGAYNEQFF
>TRBJ2-2|.|TRBV7-3
CASSPDSNTGELFF
>TRBJ2-3|.|TRBV6-4
CATAKIGAGTDTQYF
>TRBJ1-1|.|TRBV29-1
CSVKRTGGLVTEAFF
>TRBJ2-5|.|TRBV7-9
CASSAWAFQETQYF
>TRBJ1-2|.|TRBV28
CASSLGATGYEGYTF
>TRBJ1-2|.|TRBV29-1
CSVGTLAGGYTF
>TRBJ2-7|.|TRBV18
CASSPGQGSYEQYF